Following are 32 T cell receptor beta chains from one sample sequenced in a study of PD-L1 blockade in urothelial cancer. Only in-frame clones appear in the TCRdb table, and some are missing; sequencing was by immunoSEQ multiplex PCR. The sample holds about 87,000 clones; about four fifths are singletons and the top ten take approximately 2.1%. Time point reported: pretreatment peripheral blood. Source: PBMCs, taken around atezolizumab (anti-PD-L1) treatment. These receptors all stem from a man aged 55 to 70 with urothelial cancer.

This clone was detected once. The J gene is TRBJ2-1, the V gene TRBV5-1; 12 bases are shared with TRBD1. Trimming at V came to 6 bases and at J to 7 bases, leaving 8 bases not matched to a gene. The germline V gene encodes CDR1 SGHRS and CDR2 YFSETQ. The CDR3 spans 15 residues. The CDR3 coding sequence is TGCGCCAGCACCGCCGGGACAGGGGGCATAAATGAGCAGTTCTTC. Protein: CASTAGTGGINEQFF.

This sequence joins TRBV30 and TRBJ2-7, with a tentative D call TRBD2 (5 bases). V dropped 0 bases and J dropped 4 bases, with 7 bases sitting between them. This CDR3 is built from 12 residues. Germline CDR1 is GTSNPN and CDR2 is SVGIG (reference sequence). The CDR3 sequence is CAWSVGGYEQYF. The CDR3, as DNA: TGTGCCTGGAGTGTTGGAGGATACGAGCAGTACTTC.

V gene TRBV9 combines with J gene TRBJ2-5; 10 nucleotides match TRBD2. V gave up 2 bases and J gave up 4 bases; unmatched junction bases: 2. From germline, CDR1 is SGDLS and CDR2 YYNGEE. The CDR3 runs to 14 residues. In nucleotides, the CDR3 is TGTGCCAGCAGCGTTGAGCGGGAGGGAGAGACCCAGTACTTC. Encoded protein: CASSVEREGETQYF.

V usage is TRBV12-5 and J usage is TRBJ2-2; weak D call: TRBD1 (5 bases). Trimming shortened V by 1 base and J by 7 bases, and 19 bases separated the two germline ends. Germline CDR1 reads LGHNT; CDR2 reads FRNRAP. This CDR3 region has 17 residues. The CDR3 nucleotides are TGTGCTAGTGGTTTGGGTTTGGGGTTTCAGGGCCGCGGGGAGCTGTTTTTT. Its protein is CASGLGLGFQGRGELFF.

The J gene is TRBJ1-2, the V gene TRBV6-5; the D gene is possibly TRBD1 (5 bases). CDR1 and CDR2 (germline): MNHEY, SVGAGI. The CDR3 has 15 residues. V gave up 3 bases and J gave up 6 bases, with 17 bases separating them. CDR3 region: CASSYNAGLKDGYTF. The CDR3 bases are TGTGCCAGCAGTTATAATGCAGGGTTGAAGGATGGCTACACCTTC.

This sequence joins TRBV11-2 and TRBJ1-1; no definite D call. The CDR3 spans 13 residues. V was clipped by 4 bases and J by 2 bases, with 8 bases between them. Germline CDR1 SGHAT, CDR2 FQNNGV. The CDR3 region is CASSSQENTEAFF. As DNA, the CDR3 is TGTGCCAGCAGCTCTCAGGAAAACACTGAAGCTTTCTTT.

The CDR3 nucleotides read TGTGCCAGCAGCCCCCCGGGTGGGCAGGGGGCTGAAGCTTTCTTT. Its protein is CASSPPGGQGAEAFF. The chain combines TRBV7-3 with TRBJ1-1; 7 bases are shared with TRBD1. Germline V CDR1 and CDR2: SGHTA, FQGTGA. Germline trimming cut 5 bases from V and 6 bases from J; bases unmatched to any gene: 12. The CDR3 runs to 15 residues.

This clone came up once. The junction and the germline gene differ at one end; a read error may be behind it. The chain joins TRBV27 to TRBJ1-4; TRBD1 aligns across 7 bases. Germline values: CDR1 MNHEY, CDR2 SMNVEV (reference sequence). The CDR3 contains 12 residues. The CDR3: CASSPIQGQLKF. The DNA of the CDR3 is TGTGCCAGCAGCCCCATTCAGGGACAGCTAAAATTT.

In DNA form, the CDR3 reads TGTGCCAGCAGCTTAGTCGGGGGGCCCTACAATGAGCAGTTCTTC. This encodes CASSLVGGPYNEQFF. The rearrangement links TRBV7-9 to TRBJ2-1; D might be TRBD2 (7 bases). Germline values: CDR1 SEHNR, CDR2 FQNEAQ (reference sequence). Trimming took off 1 base at V and 2 bases at J, with 9 bases between the two ends. The CDR3 runs to 15 residues.

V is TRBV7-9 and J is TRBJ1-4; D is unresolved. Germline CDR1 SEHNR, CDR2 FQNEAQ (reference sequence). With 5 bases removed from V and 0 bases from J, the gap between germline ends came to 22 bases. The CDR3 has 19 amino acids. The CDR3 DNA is TGTGCCAGCAGCCCAGGCTCAGGCTCCACCTTTGCAACTAATGAAAAACTGTTTTTT. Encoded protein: CASSPGSGSTFATNEKLFF. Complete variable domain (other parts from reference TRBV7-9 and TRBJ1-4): DTGVSQNPRHKITKRGQNVTFRCDPISEHNRLYWYRQTLGQGPEFLTYFQNEAQLEKSRLLSDRFSAERPKGSFSTLEIQRTEQGDSAMYLCASSPGSGSTFATNEKLFFGSGTQLSVL.

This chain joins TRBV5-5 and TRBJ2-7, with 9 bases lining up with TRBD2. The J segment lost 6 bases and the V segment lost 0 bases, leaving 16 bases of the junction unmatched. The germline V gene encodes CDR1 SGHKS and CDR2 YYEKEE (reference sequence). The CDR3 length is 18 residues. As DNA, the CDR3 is TGTGCCAGCAGCTTGGCGACCCGACTAGCGGTGCGGGGGGGCGAGCAGTACTTC. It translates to CASSLATRLAVRGGEQYF.

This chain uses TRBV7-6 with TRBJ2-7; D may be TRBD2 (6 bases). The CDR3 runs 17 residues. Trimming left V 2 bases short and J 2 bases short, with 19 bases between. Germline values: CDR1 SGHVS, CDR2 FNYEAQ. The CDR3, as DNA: TGTGCCAGCAGCTTAAGAGGTTACGGGAGCCGCCCCTACGAGCAGTACTTC. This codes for CASSLRGYGSRPYEQYF.

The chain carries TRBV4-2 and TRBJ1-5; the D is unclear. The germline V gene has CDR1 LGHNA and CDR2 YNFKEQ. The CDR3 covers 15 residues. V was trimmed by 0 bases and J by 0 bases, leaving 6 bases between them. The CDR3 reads CASSQDESSNQPQHF. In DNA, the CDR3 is TGTGCCAGCAGCCAAGATGAGAGTAGCAATCAGCCCCAGCATTTT.

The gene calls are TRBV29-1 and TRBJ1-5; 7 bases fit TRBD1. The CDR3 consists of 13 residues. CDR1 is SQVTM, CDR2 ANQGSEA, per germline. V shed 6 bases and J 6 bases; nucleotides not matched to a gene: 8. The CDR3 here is CSVGEGGSQPQHF. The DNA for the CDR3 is TGCAGCGTAGGAGAAGGGGGCAGTCAGCCCCAGCATTTT.

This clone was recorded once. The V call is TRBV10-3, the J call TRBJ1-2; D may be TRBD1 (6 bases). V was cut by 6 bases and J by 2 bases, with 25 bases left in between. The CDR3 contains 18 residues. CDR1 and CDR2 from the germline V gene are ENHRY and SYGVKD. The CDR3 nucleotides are TGTGCCATCAGCCAGCGATATCTAGCACAGGGAGCCAACTATGGCTACACCTTC. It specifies CAISQRYLAQGANYGYTF.

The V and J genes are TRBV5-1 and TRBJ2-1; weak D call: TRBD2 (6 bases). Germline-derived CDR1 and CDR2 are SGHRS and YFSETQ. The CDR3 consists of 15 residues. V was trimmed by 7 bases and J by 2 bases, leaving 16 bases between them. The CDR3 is CASVGGVGPYNEQFF. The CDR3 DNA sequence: TGCGCCAGCGTTGGCGGGGTCGGCCCCTACAATGAGCAGTTCTTC.

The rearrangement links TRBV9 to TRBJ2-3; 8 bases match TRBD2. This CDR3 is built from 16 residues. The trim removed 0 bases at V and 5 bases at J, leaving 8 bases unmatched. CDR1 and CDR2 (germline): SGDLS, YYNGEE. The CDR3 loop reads CASSVVARGGRDTQYF. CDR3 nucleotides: TGTGCCAGCAGCGTAGTGGCACGGGGGGGTAGAGATACGCAGTATTTT.

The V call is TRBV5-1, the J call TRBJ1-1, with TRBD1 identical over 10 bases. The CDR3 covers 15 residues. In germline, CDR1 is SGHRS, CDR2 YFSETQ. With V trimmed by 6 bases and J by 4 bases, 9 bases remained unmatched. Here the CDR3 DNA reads TGCGCCAGCACCGGGACAGGGGTTGTAGGCACTGAAGCTTTCTTT. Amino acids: CASTGTGVVGTEAFF.

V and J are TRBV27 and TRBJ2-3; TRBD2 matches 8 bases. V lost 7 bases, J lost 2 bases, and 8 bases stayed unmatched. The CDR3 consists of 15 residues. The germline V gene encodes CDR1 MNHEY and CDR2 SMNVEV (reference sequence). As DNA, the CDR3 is TGTGCCAGCACCAATCTAGCGGGTCTCACAGATACGCAGTATTTT. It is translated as CASTNLAGLTDTQYF.

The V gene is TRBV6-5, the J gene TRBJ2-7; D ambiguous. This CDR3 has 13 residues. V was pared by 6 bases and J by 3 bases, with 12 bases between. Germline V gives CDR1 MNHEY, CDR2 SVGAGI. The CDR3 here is CASSEQSYYEQYF. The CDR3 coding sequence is TGTGCCAGCAGCGAACAGTCCTACTACGAGCAGTACTTC.

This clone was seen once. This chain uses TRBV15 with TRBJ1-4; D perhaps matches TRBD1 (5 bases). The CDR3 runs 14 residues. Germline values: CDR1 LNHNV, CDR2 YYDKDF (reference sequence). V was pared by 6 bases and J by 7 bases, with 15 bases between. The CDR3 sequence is CATSFGGAGEKLFF. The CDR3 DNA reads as TGTGCCACCAGTTTCGGGGGTGCGGGTGAAAAACTGTTTTTT. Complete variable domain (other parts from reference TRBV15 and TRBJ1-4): DAMVIQNPRYQVTQFGKPVTLSCSQTLNHNVMYWYQQKSSQAPKLLFHYYDKDFNNEADTPDNFQSRRPNTSFCFLDIRSPGLGDTAMYLCATSFGGAGEKLFFGSGTQLSVL.

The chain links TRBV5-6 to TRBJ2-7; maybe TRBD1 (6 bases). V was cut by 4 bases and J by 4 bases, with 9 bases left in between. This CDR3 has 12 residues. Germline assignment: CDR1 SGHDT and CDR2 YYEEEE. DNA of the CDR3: TGTGCCAGCAGCATCGACAGGTACGAGCAGTACTTC. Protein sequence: CASSIDRYEQYF.

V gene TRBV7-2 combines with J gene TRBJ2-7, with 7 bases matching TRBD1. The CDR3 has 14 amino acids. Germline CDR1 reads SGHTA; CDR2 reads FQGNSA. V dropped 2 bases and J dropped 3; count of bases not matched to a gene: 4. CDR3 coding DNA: TGTGCCAGCAGCTTACGATGGGACAGCTACGAGCAGTACTTC. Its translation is CASSLRWDSYEQYF.

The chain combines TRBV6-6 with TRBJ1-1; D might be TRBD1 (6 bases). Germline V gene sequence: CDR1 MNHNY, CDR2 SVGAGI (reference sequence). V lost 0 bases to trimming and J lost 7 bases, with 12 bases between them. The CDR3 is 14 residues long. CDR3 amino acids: CASSYSGQGNEAFF. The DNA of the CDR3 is TGTGCCAGCAGTTACTCGGGTCAGGGGAATGAAGCTTTCTTT.

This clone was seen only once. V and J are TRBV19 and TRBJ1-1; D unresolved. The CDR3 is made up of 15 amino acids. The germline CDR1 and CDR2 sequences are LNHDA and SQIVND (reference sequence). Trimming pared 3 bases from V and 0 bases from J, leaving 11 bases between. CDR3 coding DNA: TGTGCCAGTAGTATCGGCCGGGGAATGAACACTGAAGCTTTCTTT. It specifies CASSIGRGMNTEAFF.

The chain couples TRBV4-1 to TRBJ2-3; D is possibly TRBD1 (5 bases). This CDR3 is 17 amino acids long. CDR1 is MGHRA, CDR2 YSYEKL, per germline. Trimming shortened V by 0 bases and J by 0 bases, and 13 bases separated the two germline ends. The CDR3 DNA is TGCGCCAGCAGCCAAGACAAAAACAGGATGAGCACAGATACGCAGTATTTT. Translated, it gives CASSQDKNRMSTDTQYF.

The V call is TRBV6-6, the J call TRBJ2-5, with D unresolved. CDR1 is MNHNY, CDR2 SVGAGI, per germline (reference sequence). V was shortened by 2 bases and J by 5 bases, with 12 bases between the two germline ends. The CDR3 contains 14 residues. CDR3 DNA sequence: TGTGCCAGCAGTTACCCAAGTGACTGGGAGACCCAGTACTTC. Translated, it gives CASSYPSDWETQYF.

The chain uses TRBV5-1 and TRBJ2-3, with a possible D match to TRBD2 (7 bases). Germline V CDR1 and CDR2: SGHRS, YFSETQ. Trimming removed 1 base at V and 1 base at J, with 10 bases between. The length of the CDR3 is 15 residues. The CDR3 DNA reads TGCGCCAGCAGCTTGATAGGGGGGGGCACAGATACGCAGTATTTT. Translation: CASSLIGGGTDTQYF.

DNA of the CDR3: TGTGCCAGCAGCCAAGAGAACGCGGGACTCGCCTACAATGAGCAGTTCTTC. This translates into CASSQENAGLAYNEQFF. The gene calls are TRBV4-2 and TRBJ2-1; possibly TRBD2 for D (6 bases). This CDR3 comprises 17 residues. The V gene lost 0 bases and the J gene lost 2 bases, with 14 bases spanning the gap. Germline lookup yields CDR1 LGHNA and CDR2 YNFKEQ.

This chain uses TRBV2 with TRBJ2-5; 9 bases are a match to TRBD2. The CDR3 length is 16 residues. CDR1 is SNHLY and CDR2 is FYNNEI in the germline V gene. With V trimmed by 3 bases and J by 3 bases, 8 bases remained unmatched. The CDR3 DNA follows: TGTGCCAGCAGTGACCCCTGGCGGGGGGGGAAAGAGACCCAGTACTTC. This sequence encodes CASSDPWRGGKETQYF.

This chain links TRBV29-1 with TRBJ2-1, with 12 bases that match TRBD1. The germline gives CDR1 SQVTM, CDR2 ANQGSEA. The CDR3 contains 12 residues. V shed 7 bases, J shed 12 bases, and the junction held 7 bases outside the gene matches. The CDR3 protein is CSAGTGGEGQFF. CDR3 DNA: TGCAGCGCCGGGACAGGGGGCGAGGGGCAGTTCTTC.

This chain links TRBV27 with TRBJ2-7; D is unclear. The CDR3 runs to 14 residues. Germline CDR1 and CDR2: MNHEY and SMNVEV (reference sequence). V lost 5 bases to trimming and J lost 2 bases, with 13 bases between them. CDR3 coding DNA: TGTGCCAGCAGTCCGAGTTCTGTCCCCTACGAGCAGTACTTC. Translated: CASSPSSVPYEQYF.